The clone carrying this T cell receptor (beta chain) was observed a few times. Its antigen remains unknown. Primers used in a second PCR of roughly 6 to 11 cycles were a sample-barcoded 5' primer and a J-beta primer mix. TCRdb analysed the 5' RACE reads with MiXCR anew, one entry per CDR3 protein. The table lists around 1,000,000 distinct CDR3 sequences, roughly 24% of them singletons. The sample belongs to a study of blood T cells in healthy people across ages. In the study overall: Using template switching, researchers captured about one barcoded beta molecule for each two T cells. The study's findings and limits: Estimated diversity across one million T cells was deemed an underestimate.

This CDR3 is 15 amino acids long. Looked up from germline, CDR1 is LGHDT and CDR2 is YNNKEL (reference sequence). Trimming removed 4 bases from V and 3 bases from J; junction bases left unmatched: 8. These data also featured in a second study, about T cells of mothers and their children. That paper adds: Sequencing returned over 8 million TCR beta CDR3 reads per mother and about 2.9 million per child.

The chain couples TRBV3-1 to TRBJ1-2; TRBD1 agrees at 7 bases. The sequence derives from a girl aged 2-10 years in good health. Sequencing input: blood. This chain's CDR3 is CASSPRQGEYYGYTF. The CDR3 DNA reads TGTGCCAGCAGCCCGAGACAGGGCGAGTACTATGGCTACACCTTC.